One and the same sample provided the 7 T cell receptor beta chains below, sequenced in a study of blood T cell repertoires in COVID-19. Clones were read by immunoSEQ multiplex PCR, and TCRdb kept only the in-frame ones, dropping some. Here the sample spans hundreds of thousands of clones, approximately 90% being singletons. The sequencing sample was made of peripheral blood. The receptors shown here come from a man younger than 35 with active or convalescent COVID-19.

V is TRBV5-1 and J is TRBJ2-1, with 8 bases identical to TRBD2. Germline CDR1 is SGHRS and CDR2 is YFSETQ. Germline trimming cut 3 bases from V and 8 bases from J; bases unmatched to any gene: 7. CDR3 length: 14 amino acids. The CDR3 is CASSWAGGLDEQFF. The CDR3 DNA sequence: TGCGCCAGCAGCTGGGCGGGGGGCCTCGATGAGCAGTTCTTC.

V gene TRBV20-1 combines with J gene TRBJ1-2; D gene ambiguous. Germline CDR1 is DFQATT and CDR2 is SNEGSKA (reference sequence). Deletions cut 7 bases from V and 3 bases from J, with 9 bases between. The CDR3 extends over 11 amino acids. The CDR3 reads CSGARDYGYTF. As DNA, the CDR3 is TGCAGTGGCGCGCGGGACTATGGCTACACCTTC.

The gene calls are TRBV5-4 and TRBJ1-1; 7 nucleotides align to TRBD1. J was trimmed by 3 bases and V by 4 bases; bases with no gene match: 6. This CDR3 contains 14 residues. CDR1 is SGHNT and CDR2 is YYREEE in the germline V gene (reference sequence). In DNA, the CDR3 is TGTGCCAGCAGCCCCAGGGGGTACTACACTGAAGCTTTCTTT. Translating gives CASSPRGYYTEAFF. Together with reference TRBV5-4 and TRBJ1-1, the CDR3 gives the full variable domain: ETGVTQSPTHLIKTRGQQVTLRCSSQSGHNTVSWYQQALGQGPQFIFQYYREEENGRGNFPPRFSGLQFPNYSSELNVNALELDDSALYLCASSPRGYYTEAFFGQGTRLTVV.

V gene TRBV5-1 combines with J gene TRBJ2-1, with 12 bases fitting TRBD2. With V trimmed by 2 bases and J by 0 bases, 6 bases remained unmatched. Germline assignment: CDR1 SGHRS and CDR2 YFSETQ. This CDR3 has 18 amino acids. CDR3 sequence (DNA): TGCGCCAGCAGCTTTACTAGCGGGGGGCCGGGCTCCTACAATGAGCAGTTCTTC. Protein product: CASSFTSGGPGSYNEQFF.

The chain links TRBV27 to TRBJ1-2; D ambiguous. Trimming left V 7 bases short and J 8 bases short, with 20 bases between. In germline, CDR1 is MNHEY, CDR2 SMNVEV (reference sequence). CDR3 length: 14 amino acids. As DNA, the CDR3 is TGTGCCAGCACTCACCCGAGGGCAGTCTTAGGCTACACCTTC. Translating it yields CASTHPRAVLGYTF.

The V and J genes are TRBV6-1 and TRBJ1-4, with a weak D call TRBD1 (6 bases). The CDR3 extends over 14 amino acids. V was pared by 3 bases and J by 4 bases, with 9 bases between. Germline CDR1 is MNHNS and CDR2 is SASEGT. The CDR3 region has the DNA TGTGCCAGCAGTGACAGGGGACATAATGAAAAACTGTTTTTT. It yields the protein CASSDRGHNEKLFF.

This clone showed up just a few times. The chain is built from TRBV18 and TRBJ1-2, with 9 bases identical to TRBD1. Losses at the gene ends were 3 bases for V and 4 bases for J; bases not matched to a gene: 6. This CDR3 has 15 residues. Germline V CDR1 and CDR2: KGHSH, LQKENI. CDR3 sequence: CASSPGTGSVYGYTF. CDR3 DNA sequence: TGTGCCAGCTCACCCGGGACAGGGTCGGTCTATGGCTACACCTTC.